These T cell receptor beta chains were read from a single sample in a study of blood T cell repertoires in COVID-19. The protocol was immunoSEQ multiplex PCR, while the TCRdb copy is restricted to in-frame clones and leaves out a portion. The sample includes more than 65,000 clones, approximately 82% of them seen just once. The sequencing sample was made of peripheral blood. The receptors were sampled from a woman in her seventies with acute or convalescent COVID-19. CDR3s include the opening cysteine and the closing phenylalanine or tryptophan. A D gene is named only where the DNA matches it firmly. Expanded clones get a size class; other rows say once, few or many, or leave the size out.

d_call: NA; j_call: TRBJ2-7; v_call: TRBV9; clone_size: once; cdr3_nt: TGTGCCAGCAGCGTAGCTGTCAGTGGACTTCCTCAGCAGTACTTC; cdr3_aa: CASSVAVSGLPQQYF
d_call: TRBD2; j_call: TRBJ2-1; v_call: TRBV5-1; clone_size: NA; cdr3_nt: TGCGCCAGCAGCGATACTAGCGCCATCCCCAATGAGCAGTTCTTC; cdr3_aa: CASSDTSAIPNEQFF
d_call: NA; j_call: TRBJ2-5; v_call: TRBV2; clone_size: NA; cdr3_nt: TGTGCCAGCAGTGATTTGACAGTAAAAGAGACCCAGTACTTC; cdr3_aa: CASSDLTVKETQYF
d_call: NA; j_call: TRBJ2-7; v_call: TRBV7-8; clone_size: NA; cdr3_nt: TGTGCCAGTGGAGTTGGGACACTCTACGAGCAGTACTTC; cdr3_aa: CASGVGTLYEQYF
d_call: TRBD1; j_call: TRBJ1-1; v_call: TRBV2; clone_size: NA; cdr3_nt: TGTGCCAGCGGGAAGGACAGGGGCGGAGAAAAAGGCATGAACACTGAAGCTTTCTTT; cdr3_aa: CASGKDRGGEKGMNTEAFF
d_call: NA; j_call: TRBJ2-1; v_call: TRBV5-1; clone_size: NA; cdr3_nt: TGCGCCAGCAGCGCCAAAAGATTGTGGGCCCTCTACAATGAGCAGTTCTTC; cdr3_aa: CASSAKRLWALYNEQFF
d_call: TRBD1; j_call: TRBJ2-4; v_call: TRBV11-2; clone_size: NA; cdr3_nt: TGTGCCAGCAGCCCGAGACAGGGTATCAGAAACATTCAGTACTTC; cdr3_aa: CASSPRQGIRNIQYF
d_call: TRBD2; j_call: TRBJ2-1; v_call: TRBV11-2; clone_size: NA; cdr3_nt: TGTGCCAGCAGCGCGGTCCTAGCGGGATTTGAGCAGTTCTTC; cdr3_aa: CASSAVLAGFEQFF
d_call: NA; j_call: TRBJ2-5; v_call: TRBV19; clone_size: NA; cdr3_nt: TGTGCCAGTAGTATCCTCTCGTCCGGGAGTTGGGAGACCCAGTACTTC; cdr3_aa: CASSILSSGSWETQYF
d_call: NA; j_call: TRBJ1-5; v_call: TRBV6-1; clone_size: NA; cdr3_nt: TGTGCCAGCAGTGAAGGCAGAAATAGCAATCAGCCCCAGCATTTT; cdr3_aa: CASSEGRNSNQPQHF
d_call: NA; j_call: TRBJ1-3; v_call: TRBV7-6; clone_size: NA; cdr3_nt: TGTGCCAGCAGCTTACACTCTGGAAACACCATATATTTT; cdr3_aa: CASSLHSGNTIYF
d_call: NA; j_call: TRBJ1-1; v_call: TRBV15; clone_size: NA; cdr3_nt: TGTGCCACCAGCAAGTTGGGGGGAAGGAACACTGAAGCTTTCTTT; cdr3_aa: CATSKLGGRNTEAFF
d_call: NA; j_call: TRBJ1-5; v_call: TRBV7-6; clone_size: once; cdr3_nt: TGTGCCAGCAGCTTAGAACCTACTATCATACAGCCCCAGCATTTT; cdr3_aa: CASSLEPTIIQPQHF
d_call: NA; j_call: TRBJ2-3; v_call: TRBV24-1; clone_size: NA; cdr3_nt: TGTGCCACCAGTGACCCGCAAGCCACAGATACGCAGTATTTT; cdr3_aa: CATSDPQATDTQYF
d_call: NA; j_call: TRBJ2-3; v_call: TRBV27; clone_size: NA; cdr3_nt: TGTGCCAGCAGTTTATCGGGGGGACGGCCAGATACGCAGTATTTT; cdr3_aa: CASSLSGGRPDTQYF
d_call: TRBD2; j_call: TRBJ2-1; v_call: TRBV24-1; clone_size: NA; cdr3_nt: TGTGCCACCAGTGACGGACAGAGACTAGCGACAAATGAGGAGCAGTTCTTC; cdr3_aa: CATSDGQRLATNEEQFF
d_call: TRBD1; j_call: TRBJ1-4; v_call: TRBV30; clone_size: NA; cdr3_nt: TGTGCCTGCTCGGGACAGGTCTTTGAAAAACTGTTTTTT; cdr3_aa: CACSGQVFEKLFF
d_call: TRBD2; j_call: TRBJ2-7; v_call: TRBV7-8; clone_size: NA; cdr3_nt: TGTGCCAGCAGCTTTCTATCGCTAGCGGGCCAAACCTACGAGCAGTACTTC; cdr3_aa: CASSFLSLAGQTYEQYF
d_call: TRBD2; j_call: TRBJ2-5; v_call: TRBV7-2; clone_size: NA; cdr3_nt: TGTGCCAGCAGCTTAGGGTCTAGCGGAAAGCAAGAGACCCAGTACTTC; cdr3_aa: CASSLGSSGKQETQYF
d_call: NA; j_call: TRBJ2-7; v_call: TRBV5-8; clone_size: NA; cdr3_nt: TGTGCCAGCAGCCTGTACGTTACGGCCTACGAGCAGTACTTC; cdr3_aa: CASSLYVTAYEQYF
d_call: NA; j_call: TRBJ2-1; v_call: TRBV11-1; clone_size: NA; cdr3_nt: TGTGCCAGCAGCTTGGGCCAGGGGATCTACAATGAGCAGTTCTTC; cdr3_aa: CASSLGQGIYNEQFF
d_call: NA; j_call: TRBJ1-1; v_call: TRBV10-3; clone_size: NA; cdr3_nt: TGTGCCATCAGTGAGTCTTCGGGGGGCACTGAAGCTTTCTTT; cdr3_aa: CAISESSGGTEAFF
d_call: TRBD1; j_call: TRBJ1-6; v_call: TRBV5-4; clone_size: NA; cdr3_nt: TGTGCCAGCAGCTTAACAGGGGCGGATAATTCACCCCTCCACTTT; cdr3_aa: CASSLTGADNSPLHF
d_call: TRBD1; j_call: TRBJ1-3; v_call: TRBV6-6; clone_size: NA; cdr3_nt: TGTGCCAGCAGTCTGTCGGACAGGAGCTCTGGAAACACCATATATTTT; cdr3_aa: CASSLSDRSSGNTIYF
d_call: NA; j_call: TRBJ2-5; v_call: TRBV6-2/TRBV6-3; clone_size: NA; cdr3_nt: TGTGCCAGCAGTCCCACAGACAGGTACCAAGAGACCCAGTACTTC; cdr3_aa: CASSPTDRYQETQYF
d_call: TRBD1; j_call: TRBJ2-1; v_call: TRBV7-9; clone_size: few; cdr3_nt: TGTGCCAGCAGCCCAGGGACAGGGGGGAATAATGAGCAGTTCTTC; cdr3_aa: CASSPGTGGNNEQFF
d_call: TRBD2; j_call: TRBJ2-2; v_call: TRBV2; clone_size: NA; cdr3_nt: TGTGCCAGCAGTGAAAACGGGAGGAGCAACACCGGGGAGCTGTTTTTT; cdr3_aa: CASSENGRSNTGELFF
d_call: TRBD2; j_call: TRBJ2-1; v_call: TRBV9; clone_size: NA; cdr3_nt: TGTGCCAGCAGCGTAGAGGTAGCGGGAGGATACTACAATGAGCAGTTCTTC; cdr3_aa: CASSVEVAGGYYNEQFF
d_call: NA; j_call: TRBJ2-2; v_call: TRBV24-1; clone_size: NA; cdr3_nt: TGTGCCACCAGGGCACGAGGTGGAGGCGGGGAGCTGTTTTTT; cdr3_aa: CATRARGGGGELFF
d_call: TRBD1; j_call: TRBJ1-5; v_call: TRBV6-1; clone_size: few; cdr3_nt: TGTGCCAGCAGTGAAGGGGGACAGATTACAAATCAGCCCCAGCATTTT; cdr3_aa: CASSEGGQITNQPQHF
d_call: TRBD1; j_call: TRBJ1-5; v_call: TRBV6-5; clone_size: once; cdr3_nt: TGTGCCAGCAAACCGGACAGGGGGTTAGGTCAGCCCCAGCATTTT; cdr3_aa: CASKPDRGLGQPQHF
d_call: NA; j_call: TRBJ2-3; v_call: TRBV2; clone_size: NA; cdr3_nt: TGTGCCAGCAAGCCGCCCGGAGGGCAGTATTTT; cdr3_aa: CASKPPGGQYF
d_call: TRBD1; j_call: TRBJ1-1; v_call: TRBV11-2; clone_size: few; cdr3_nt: TGTGCCAGCAGCTTAGAGGGACAGGGAGCTTTCTTT; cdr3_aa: CASSLEGQGAFF
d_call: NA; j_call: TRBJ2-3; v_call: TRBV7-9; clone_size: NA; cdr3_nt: TGTGCCAGCAACCTAATTGCAGATACGCAGTATTTT; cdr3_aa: CASNLIADTQYF
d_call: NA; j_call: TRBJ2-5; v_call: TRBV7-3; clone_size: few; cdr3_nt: TGTGCCAGCAGCACCGGACACGAAGAGACCCAGTACTTC; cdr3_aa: CASSTGHEETQYF
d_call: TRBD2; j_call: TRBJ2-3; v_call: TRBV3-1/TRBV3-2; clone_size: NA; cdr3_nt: TGTGCCAGCAGCCTTGCCCTTCTAGCGGGAGTCCCAGATACGCAGTATTTT; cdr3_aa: CASSLALLAGVPDTQYF
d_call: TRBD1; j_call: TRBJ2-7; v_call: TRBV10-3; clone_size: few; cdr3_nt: TGTGCCATCAGTGGGGGACAGGGGTACTCCTACGAGCAGTACTTC; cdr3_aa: CAISGGQGYSYEQYF
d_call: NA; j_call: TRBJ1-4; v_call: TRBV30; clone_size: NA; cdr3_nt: TGTGCCTGGAGTGTCGGCCTAGGGGTTCCGGGTGAAAAACTGTTTTTT; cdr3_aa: CAWSVGLGVPGEKLFF
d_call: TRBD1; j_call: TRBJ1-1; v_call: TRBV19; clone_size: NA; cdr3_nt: TGTGCCACCACGGGAACAGGGGACACTGAAGCTTTCTTT; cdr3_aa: CATTGTGDTEAFF
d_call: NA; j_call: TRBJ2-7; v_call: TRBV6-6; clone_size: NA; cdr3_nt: TGTGCCAGCAGTTACTACGGGGTACCCTACGAGCAGTACTTC; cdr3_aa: CASSYYGVPYEQYF
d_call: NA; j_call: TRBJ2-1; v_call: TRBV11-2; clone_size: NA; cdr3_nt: TGTGCCAGCAGCCTTAGCGGTGCGTACAATGAGCAGTTCTTC; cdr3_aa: CASSLSGAYNEQFF
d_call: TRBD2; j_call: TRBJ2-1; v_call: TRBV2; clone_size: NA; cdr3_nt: TGTGCCAGCAGAGTTCGAGGGACTAGCGGGAGGACGGACTACAATGAGCAGTTCTTC; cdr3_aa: CASRVRGTSGRTDYNEQFF
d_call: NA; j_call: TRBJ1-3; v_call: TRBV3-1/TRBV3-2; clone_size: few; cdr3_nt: TGTGCCAGCAGCCAAGTGTGGCGGGGGGCGAAGGGAAACACCATATATTTT; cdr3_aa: CASSQVWRGAKGNTIYF
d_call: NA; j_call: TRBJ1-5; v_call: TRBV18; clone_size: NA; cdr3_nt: TGTGCCAGCTCACCAGCACAGGGCAATCAGCCCCAGCATTTT; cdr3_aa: CASSPAQGNQPQHF
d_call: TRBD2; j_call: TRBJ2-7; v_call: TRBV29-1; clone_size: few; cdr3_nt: TGCAGCGGGGGACTAGCTAGCGAGCAGTACTTC; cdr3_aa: CSGGLASEQYF
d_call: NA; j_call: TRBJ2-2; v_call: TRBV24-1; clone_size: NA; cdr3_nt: TGTGCCATTCGGACTCGAACCGGGGAGCTGTTTTTT; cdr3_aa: CAIRTRTGELFF
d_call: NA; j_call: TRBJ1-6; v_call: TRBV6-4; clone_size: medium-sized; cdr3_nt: TGTGCCAGCAGTGATGACAGATATTCACCCCTCCACTTT; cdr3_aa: CASSDDRYSPLHF
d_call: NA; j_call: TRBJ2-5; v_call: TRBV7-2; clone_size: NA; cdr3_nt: TGTGCCAGCAGCTTAGTCCTCCTAGAGACCCAGTACTTC; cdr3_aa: CASSLVLLETQYF
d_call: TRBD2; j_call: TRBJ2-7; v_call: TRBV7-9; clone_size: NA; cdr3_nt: TGTGCCAGCAGCCTACGACTAGCGGGAGCCCAAGGGTACGAGCAGTACTTC; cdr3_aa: CASSLRLAGAQGYEQYF
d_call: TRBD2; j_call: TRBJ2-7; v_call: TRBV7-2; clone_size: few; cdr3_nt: TGTGCCAGCAGCCGGACTAGCACCTACGAGCAGTACTTC; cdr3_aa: CASSRTSTYEQYF
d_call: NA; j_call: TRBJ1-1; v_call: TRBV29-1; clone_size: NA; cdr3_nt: TGCAGCGTTGAAACTAGGTTGGACACTGAAGCTTTCTTT; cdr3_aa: CSVETRLDTEAFF
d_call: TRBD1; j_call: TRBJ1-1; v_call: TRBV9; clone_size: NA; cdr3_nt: TGTGCCAGCAGCGTAGACAGGGGATTGAACACTGAAGCTTTCTTT; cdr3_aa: CASSVDRGLNTEAFF
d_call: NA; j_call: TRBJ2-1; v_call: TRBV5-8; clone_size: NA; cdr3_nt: TGTGCCAGCGGACGTAGGAGGGGCAATGAGCAGTTCTTC; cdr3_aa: CASGRRRGNEQFF
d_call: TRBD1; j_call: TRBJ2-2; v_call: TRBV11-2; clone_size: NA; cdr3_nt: TGTGCCAGCAGCCCACACAGGGGGCCGGACACCGGGGAGCTGTTTTTT; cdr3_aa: CASSPHRGPDTGELFF
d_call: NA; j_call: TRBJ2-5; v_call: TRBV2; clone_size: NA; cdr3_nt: TGTGCCAGCAGCCTGTCCAGGGGGACCCAGTACTTC; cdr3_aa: CASSLSRGTQYF